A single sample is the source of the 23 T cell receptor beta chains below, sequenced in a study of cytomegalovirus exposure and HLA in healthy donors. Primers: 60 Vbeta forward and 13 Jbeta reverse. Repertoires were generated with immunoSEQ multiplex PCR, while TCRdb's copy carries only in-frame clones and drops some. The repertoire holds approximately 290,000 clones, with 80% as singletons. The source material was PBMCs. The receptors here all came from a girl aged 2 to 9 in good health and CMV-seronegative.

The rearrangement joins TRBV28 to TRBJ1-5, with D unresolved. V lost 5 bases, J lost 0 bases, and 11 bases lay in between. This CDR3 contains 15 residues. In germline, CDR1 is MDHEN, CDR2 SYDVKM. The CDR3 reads CASSPQSLSNQPQHF. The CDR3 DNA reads TGTGCCAGCAGTCCCCAGTCTCTTAGCAATCAGCCCCAGCATTTT.

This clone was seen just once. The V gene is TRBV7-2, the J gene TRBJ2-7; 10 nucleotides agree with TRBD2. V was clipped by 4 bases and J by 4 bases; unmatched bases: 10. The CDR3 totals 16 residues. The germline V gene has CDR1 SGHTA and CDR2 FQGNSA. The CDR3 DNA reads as TGTGCCAGCAGCTCCCCGCCCAGCGGGGGGGTGTACGAGCAGTACTTC. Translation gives CASSSPPSGGVYEQYF.

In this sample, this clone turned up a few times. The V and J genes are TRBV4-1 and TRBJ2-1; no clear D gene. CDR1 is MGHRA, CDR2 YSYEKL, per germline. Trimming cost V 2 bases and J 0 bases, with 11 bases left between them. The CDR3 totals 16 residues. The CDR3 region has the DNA TGCGCCAGCAGCCAACTACTTAGTCGCTCCTACAATGAGCAGTTCTTC. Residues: CASSQLLSRSYNEQFF.

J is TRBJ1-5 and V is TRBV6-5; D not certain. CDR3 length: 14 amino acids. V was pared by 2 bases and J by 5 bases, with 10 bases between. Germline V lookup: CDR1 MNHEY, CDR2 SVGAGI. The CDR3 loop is CASSYAGRDQPQHF. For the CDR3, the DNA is TGTGCCAGCAGTTACGCGGGGAGAGATCAGCCCCAGCATTTT.

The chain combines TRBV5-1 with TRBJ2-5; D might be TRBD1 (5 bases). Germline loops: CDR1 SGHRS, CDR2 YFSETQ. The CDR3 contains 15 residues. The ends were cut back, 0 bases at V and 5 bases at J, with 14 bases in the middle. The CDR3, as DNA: TGCGCCAGCAGCTTGGGGACCCCCAAGGGGGAGACCCAGTACTTC. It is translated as CASSLGTPKGETQYF. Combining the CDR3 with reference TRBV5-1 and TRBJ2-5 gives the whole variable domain KAGVTQTPRYLIKTRGQQVTLSCSPISGHRSVSWYQQTPGQGLQFLFEYFSETQRNKGNFPGRFSGRQFSNSRSEMNVSTLELGDSALYLCASSLGTPKGETQYFGPGTRLLVL.

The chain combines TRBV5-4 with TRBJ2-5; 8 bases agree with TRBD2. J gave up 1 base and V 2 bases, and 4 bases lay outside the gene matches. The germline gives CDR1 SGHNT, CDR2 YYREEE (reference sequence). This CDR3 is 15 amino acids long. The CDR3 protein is CASSFLAGGQETQYF. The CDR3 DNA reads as TGTGCCAGCAGCTTTTTGGCGGGGGGCCAAGAGACCCAGTACTTC.

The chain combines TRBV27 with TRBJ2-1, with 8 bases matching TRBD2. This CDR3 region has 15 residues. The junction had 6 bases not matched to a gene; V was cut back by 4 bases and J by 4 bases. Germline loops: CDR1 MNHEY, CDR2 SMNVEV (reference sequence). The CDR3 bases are TGTGCCAGCAGTTCACAACTAGCGGCGTACAATGAGCAGTTCTTC. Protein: CASSSQLAAYNEQFF.

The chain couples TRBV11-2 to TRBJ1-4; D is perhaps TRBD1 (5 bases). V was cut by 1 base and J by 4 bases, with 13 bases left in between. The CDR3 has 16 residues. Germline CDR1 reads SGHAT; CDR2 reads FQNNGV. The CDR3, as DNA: TGTGCCAGCAGCTTAGGCCACCAGGGTAATAATGAAAAACTGTTTTTT. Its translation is CASSLGHQGNNEKLFF.

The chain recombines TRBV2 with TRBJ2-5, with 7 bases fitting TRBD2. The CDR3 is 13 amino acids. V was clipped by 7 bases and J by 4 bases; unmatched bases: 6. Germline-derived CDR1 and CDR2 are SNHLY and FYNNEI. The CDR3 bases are TGTGCCAGCACCGGGGCTAGCGGAGAGACCCAGTACTTC. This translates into CASTGASGETQYF.

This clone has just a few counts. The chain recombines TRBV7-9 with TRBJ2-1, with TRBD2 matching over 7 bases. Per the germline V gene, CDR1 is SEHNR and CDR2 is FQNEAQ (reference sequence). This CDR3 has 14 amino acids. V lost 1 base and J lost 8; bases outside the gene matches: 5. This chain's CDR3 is CASSLDPAGDEQFF. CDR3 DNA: TGTGCCAGCAGCTTAGACCCCGCGGGGGATGAGCAGTTCTTC.

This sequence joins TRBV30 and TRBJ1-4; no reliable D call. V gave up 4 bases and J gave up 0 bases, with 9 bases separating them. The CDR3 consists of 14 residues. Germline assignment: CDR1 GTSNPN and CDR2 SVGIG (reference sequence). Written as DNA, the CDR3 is TGTGCCTGGACTCAGGTTGCAACTAATGAAAAACTGTTTTTT. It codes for CAWTQVATNEKLFF.

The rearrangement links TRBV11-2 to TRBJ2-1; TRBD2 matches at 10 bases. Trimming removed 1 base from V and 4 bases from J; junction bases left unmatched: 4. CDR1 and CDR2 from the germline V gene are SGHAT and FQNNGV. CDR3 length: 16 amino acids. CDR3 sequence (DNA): TGTGCCAGCAGCTTAGCCACTAGCGGGGCTTACAATGAGCAGTTCTTC. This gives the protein CASSLATSGAYNEQFF.

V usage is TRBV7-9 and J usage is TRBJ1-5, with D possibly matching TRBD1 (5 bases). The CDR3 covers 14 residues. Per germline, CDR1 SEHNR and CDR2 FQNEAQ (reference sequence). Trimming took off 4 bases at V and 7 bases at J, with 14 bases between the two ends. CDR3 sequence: CASSSGGWRQPQHF. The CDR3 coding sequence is TGTGCCAGCAGCTCGGGGGGTTGGAGGCAGCCCCAGCATTTT.

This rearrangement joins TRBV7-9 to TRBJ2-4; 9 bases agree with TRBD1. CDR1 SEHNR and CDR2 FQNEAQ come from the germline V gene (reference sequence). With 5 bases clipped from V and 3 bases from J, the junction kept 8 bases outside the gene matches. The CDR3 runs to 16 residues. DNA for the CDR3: TGTGCCAGCAGCCGGACAGGGGTTGGGAGCAAAAACATTCAGTACTTC. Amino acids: CASSRTGVGSKNIQYF.

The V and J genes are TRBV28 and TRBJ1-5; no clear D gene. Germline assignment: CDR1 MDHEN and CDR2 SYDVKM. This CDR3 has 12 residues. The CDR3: CAIRDSNQPQHF. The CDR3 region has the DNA TGTGCTATACGGGATAGCAATCAGCCCCAGCATTTT.

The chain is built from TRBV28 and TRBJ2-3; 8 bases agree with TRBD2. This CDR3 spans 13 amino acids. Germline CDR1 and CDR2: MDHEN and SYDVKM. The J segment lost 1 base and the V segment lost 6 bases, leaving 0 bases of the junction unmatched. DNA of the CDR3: TGTGCCAGCAGGACTAGCGGCACAGATACGCAGTATTTT. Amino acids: CASRTSGTDTQYF.

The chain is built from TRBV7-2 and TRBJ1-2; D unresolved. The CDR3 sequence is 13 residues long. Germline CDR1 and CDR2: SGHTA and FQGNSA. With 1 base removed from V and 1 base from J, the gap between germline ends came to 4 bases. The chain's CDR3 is CASSLVRNYGYTF. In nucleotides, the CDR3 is TGTGCCAGCAGCTTAGTTCGTAACTATGGCTACACCTTC.

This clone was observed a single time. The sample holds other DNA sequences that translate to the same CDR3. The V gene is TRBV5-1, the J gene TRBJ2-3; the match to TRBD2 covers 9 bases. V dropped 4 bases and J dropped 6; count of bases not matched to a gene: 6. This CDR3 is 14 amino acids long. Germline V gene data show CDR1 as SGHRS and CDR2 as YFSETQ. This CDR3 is CASSPLAGVDTQYF. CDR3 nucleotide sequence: TGCGCCAGCAGCCCGTTAGCGGGGGTGGATACGCAGTATTTT.

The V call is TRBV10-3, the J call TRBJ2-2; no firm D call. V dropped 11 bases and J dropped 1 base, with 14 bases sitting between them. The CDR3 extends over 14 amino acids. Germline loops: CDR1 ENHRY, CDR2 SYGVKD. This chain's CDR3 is CAVRLAVNTGELFF. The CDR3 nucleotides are TGTGCCGTTAGGCTTGCGGTGAACACCGGGGAGCTGTTTTTT.

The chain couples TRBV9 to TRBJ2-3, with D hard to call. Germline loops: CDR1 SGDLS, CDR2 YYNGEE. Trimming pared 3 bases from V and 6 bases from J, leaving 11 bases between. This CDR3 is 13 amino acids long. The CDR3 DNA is TGTGCCAGCAGCGGTACAGATTTTGATACGCAGTATTTT. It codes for CASSGTDFDTQYF.

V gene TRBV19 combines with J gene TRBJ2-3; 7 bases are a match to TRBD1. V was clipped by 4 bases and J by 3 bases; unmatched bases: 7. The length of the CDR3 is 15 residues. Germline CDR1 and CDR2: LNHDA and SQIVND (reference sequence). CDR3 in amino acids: CASSSWTGDTDTQYF. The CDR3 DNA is TGTGCCAGTAGTAGCTGGACAGGAGATACAGATACGCAGTATTTT.

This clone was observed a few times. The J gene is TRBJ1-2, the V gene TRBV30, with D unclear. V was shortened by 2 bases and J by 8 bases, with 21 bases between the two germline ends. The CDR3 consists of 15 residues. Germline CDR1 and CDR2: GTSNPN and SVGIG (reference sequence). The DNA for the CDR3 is TGTGCCTGGAGTTGGAATTCGGGCCCCCCGGGAGGCTACACCTTC. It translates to CAWSWNSGPPGGYTF.

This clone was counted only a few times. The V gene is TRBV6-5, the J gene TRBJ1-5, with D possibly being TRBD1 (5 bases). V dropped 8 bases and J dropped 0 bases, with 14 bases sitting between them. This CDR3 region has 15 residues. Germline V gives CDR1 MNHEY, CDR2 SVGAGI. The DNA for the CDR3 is TGTGCCAGCGGGAGGGGTGGAGGTAGCAATCAGCCCCAGCATTTT. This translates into CASGRGGGSNQPQHF.